The following is a T cell receptor (beta chain) sequence with its context. TCRdb derives one entry per CDR3 protein from the 5' RACE reads, leaving out DNA. The sample has a few hundred thousand distinct CDR3 sequences; the top ten hold more than 4.5%. The data originate from a study of monozygotic twins with inflammatory bowel disease. This clonotype originated in a human donor with ulcerative colitis or Crohn's disease, or a healthy co-twin of an affected twin (not recorded which). Input material: blood.

The CDR3 sequence is CASSIEPGENYNEQFF. J is TRBJ2-1 and V is TRBV5-1; TCRdb lists TRBD1, though no DNA is available to test this call. Germline assignment: CDR1 SGHRS and CDR2 YFSETQ. CDR3 length: 16 amino acids.